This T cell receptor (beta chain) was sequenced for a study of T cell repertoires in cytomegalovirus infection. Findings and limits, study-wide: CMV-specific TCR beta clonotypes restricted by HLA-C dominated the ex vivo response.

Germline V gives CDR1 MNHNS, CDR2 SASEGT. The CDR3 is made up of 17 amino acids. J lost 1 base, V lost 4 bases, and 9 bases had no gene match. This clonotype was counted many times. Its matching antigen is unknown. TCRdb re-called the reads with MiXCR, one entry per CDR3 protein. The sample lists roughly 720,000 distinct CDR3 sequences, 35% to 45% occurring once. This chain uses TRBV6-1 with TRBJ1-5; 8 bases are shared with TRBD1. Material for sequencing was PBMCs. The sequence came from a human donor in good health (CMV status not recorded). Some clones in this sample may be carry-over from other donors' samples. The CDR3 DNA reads TGTGCCAGCAGTGTCACAGGGGGGGGGGCGAGCAATCAGCCCCAGCATTTT. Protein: CASSVTGGGASNQPQHF.